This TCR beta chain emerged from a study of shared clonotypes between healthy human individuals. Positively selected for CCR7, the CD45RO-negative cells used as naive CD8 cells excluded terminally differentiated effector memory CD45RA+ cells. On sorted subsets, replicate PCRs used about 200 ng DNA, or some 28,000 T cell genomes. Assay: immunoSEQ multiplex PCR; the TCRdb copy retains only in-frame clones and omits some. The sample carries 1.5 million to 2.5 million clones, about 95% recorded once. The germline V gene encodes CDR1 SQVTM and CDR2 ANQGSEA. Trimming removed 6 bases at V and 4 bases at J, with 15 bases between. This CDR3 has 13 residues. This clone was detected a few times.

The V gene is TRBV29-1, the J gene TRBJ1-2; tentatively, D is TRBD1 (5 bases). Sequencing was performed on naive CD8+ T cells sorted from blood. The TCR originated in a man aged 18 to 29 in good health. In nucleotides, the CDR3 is TGCAGCGTAGACGACGGGGCCCTCTATGGCTACACCTTC. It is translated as CSVDDGALYGYTF.